A single sample gave rise to the 16 T cell receptor beta chains below, sequenced in a study of cytomegalovirus exposure and HLA in healthy donors. PCR was performed using 60 Vbeta and 13 Jbeta primers. Profiled with immunoSEQ multiplex PCR; TCRdb holds only in-frame clones, not every one. Here the sample spans about 130,000 clones, roughly 88% being singletons. Sequencing used PBMCs. The receptors shown here come from a man aged 45-60 years in good health and CMV-seronegative.

The CDR3 region is CASSLPGGYEQYF. The DNA for the CDR3 is TGTGCCAGCAGCTTACCCGGCGGTTACGAGCAGTACTTC. This chain joins TRBV7-2 and TRBJ2-7; D is ambiguous. Trimming cost V 2 bases and J 4 bases, with 9 bases left between them. CDR3 size: 13 residues. Germline CDR1 and CDR2: SGHTA and FQGNSA.

V usage is TRBV7-2 and J usage is TRBJ1-3; TRBD1 might be the D (6 bases). Trimming took 4 bases from V and 0 from J, leaving 16 bases between them. The CDR3 has 17 amino acids. Germline CDR1 SGHTA, CDR2 FQGNSA. The CDR3 protein is CASSSAGTFYSGNTIYF. CDR3 nucleotides: TGTGCCAGCAGCTCCGCCGGGACATTTTACTCTGGAAACACCATATATTTT. The variable domain in full, completed from reference TRBV7-2 and TRBJ1-3, reads GAGVSQSPSNKVTEKGKDVELRCDPISGHTALYWYRQSLGQGLEFLIYFQGNSAPDKSGLPSDRFSAERTGGSVSTLTIQRTQQEDSAVYLCASSSAGTFYSGNTIYFGEGSWLTVV.

The rearrangement joins TRBV7-2 to TRBJ1-2, with D hard to call. The germline CDR1 and CDR2 sequences are SGHTA and FQGNSA. The CDR3 extends over 13 amino acids. Trimming shortened V by 0 bases and J by 5 bases, and 7 bases separated the two germline ends. CDR3 sequence reads: CASSLAAEYGYTF. The CDR3 coding sequence is TGTGCCAGCAGCTTAGCGGCAGAATATGGCTACACCTTC.

The genes are TRBV7-8 and TRBJ1-5, with D unclear. This CDR3 has 18 residues. Germline V gives CDR1 SGHVS, CDR2 FQNEAQ. Trimming shortened V by 0 bases and J by 0 bases, and 15 bases separated the two germline ends. This CDR3 is CASSLAASRGYSNQPQHF. CDR3 nucleotide sequence: TGTGCCAGCAGCTTAGCAGCCTCCCGGGGATATAGCAATCAGCCCCAGCATTTT.

This CDR3 is CASSQGFGEQETQYF. CDR3 in DNA: TGCGCCAGCAGCCAAGGTTTTGGGGAGCAAGAGACCCAGTACTTC. The chain employs TRBV4-1 and TRBJ2-5; D may be TRBD2 (5 bases). Trimming took off 1 base at V and 2 bases at J, with 11 bases between the two ends. Germline loops: CDR1 MGHRA, CDR2 YSYEKL. The CDR3 consists of 15 residues.

V usage is TRBV11-2 and J usage is TRBJ2-1; D is perhaps TRBD2 (6 bases). This CDR3 has 16 residues. V dropped 5 bases and J dropped 0 bases, with 14 bases sitting between them. The germline gives CDR1 SGHAT, CDR2 FQNNGV. The CDR3 reads CASSPPDGSSYNEQFF. The CDR3 DNA follows: TGTGCCAGCAGCCCCCCCGACGGGAGCTCCTACAATGAGCAGTTCTTC.

The gene calls are TRBV6-6 and TRBJ1-2, with TRBD1 identical over 9 bases. Germline V lookup: CDR1 MNHNY, CDR2 SVGAGI (reference sequence). V shed 1 base and J 3 bases; nucleotides not matched to a gene: 3. CDR3 length: 15 residues. The CDR3 is CASSYLGQGHYGYTF. The DNA for the CDR3 is TGTGCCAGCAGTTACTTGGGACAGGGTCACTATGGCTACACCTTC.

Only one count was recorded for this clone. The genes are TRBV2 and TRBJ2-5, with 13 bases lining up with TRBD2. TRBJ2-7 explains the end of the DNA better; the J call may be wrong. The CDR3 sequence is 14 residues long. Germline CDR1 reads SNHLY; CDR2 reads FYNNEI. Here the CDR3 reads CASGGTSGVYEQYF. The CDR3, as DNA: TGTGCCAGCGGGGGGACTAGCGGGGTCTACGAGCAGTACTTC.

CDR3 protein: CATVGEYGYTF. CDR3 coding DNA: TGTGCCACCGTCGGAGAATATGGCTACACCTTC. This chain uses TRBV27 with TRBJ1-2; D gene ambiguous. The CDR3 is 11 amino acids. The V end lost 10 bases, the J end lost 5 bases, and 11 bases lay between the germline ends. Germline V CDR1 and CDR2: MNHEY, SMNVEV (reference sequence).

This chain uses TRBV4-3 with TRBJ1-2; the D gene is possibly TRBD1 (6 bases). CDR1 LGHNA and CDR2 YSLEER come from the germline V gene. The CDR3 contains 15 residues. V lost 0 bases and J 8 bases, leaving 16 bases between the germline ends. This chain's CDR3 is CASSQDSVRGMGYTF. For the CDR3, the DNA is TGCGCCAGCAGCCAAGATTCAGTCAGGGGTATGGGCTACACCTTC.

The table lists this clone with a count of one. V and J are TRBV27 and TRBJ1-1, with TRBD1 as a possible D gene (5 bases). The germline V and J ends were trimmed by 3 bases and 3 bases, with 14 bases remaining between them. This CDR3 contains 15 residues. Germline assignment: CDR1 MNHEY and CDR2 SMNVEV (reference sequence). The CDR3 is CASSLGGFWDTEAFF. CDR3 DNA sequence: TGTGCCAGCAGTTTGGGGGGATTTTGGGACACTGAAGCTTTCTTT.

In regard to this clone: One end of the junction does not line up with germline, which may come from a read error. The J gene is TRBJ1-3, the V gene TRBV30, with 7 nucleotides matching TRBD1. The CDR3 is made up of 13 amino acids. Germline CDR1 is GTSNPN and CDR2 is SVGIG (reference sequence). The CDR3 is CAYRRDSGGLGNF. DNA of the CDR3: TGTGCCTACAGACGGGACAGCGGGGGTCTCGGAAACTTT. Looking up the rest from reference TRBV30 and TRBJ1-3 gives the full variable domain: SQTIHQWPATLVQPVGSPLSLECTVEGTSNPNLYWYRQAAGRGLQLLFYSVGIGQISSEVPQNLSASRPQDRQFILSSKKLLLSDSGFYLCAYRRDSGGLGNFGEGSWLTVV.

J is TRBJ2-3 and V is TRBV7-6, with TRBD1 as a possible D gene (5 bases). V was trimmed by 3 bases and J by 4 bases, leaving 17 bases between them. The V gene's germline CDR1 is SGHVS and CDR2 FNYEAQ. This CDR3 spans 16 amino acids. Here the CDR3 reads CASSLGPGVVPDTQYF. The CDR3 bases are TGTGCCAGCAGCTTGGGGCCTGGGGTAGTCCCAGATACGCAGTATTTT.

The sample holds one count of this clone. The junction and the germline gene differ at one end; a read error may be behind it. In the same sample, other DNA sequences code for this CDR3. The gene calls are TRBV7-2 and TRBJ1-6, with D possibly TRBD1 on 6 matching bases. Per the germline V gene, CDR1 is SGHTA and CDR2 is FQGNSA. The CDR3 consists of 15 residues. Here the CDR3 reads CASSPMTGFNSPLHF. CDR3 DNA sequence: TGTGCCAGCAGCCCGATGACAGGTTTTAATTCCCCCCTCCACTTT.

V is TRBV7-2 and J is TRBJ2-1; TRBD2 aligns across 8 bases. The CDR3 loop spans 18 amino acids. Looked up from germline, CDR1 is SGHTA and CDR2 is FQGNSA. V shed 5 bases, J shed 3 bases, and the junction held 15 bases outside the gene matches. CDR3 in DNA: TGTGCCAGCAGCCTAAACCCCCAGCGGGGGAACTACTACAATGAGCAGTTCTTC. Its protein product is CASSLNPQRGNYYNEQFF.

The chain links TRBV19 to TRBJ2-7, with 11 bases that match TRBD1. V trimming: 5 bases; J trimming: 2 bases; junction bases outside the gene matches: 5. This CDR3 has 15 residues. From germline, CDR1 is LNHDA and CDR2 SQIVND (reference sequence). The CDR3: CASSAGQGAAYEQYF. DNA for the CDR3: TGTGCCAGTAGTGCAGGACAGGGGGCCGCCTACGAGCAGTACTTC. Complete variable domain (other parts from reference TRBV19 and TRBJ2-7): DGGITQSPKYLFRKEGQNVTLSCEQNLNHDAMYWYRQDPGQGLRLIYYSQIVNDFQKGDIAEGYSVSREKKESFPLTVTSAQKNPTAFYLCASSAGQGAAYEQYFGPGTRLTVT.